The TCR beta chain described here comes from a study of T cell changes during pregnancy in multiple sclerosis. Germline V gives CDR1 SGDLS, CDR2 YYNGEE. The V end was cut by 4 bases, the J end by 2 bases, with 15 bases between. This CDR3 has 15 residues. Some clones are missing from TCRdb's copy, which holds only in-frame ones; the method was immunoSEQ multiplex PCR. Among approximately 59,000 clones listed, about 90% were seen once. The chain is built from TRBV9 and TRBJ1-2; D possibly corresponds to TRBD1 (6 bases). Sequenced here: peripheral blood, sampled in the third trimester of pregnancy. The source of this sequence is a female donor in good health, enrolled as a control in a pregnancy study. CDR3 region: CASSSRQETNYGYTF. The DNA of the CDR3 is TGTGCCAGCAGCTCAAGACAGGAGACAAACTATGGCTACACCTTC.